This entry concerns a single TCR beta chain. Original analysis: Amplification from reference gene primers served as the basis for estimated nucleated cell counts. TCRdb keeps only in-frame clones here, not all; method: immunoSEQ multiplex PCR. The DNA was the basis for D and trimming; V, J and clone size are from that table. Here the sample spans about 210,000 clones, around four fifths being singletons. This sample was included in a study of blood T cell repertoires in COVID-19. Study details: Samples of COVID-19 (acute and convalescent) were obtained from the United States, Italy and Spain. T cells, B-cell-depleted T cells, or PBMCs supplied cDNA or gDNA.

The J segment lost 2 bases and the V segment lost 4 bases, leaving 4 bases of the junction unmatched. Germline CDR1 and CDR2: LNHDA and SQIVND (reference sequence). The CDR3 consists of 14 residues. The chain combines TRBV19 with TRBJ1-2; 7 bases line up with TRBD1. The source material was peripheral blood. The receptor was derived from a middle-aged woman with active or convalescent COVID-19. The CDR3 DNA sequence: TGTGCCAGTAGTACCCTGACAGGGAACTATGGCTACACCTTC. Its translation: CASSTLTGNYGYTF. Using reference TRBV19 and TRBJ1-2 for the parts outside the CDR3, the full variable domain is DGGITQSPKYLFRKEGQNVTLSCEQNLNHDAMYWYRQDPGQGLRLIYYSQIVNDFQKGDIAEGYSVSREKKESFPLTVTSAQKNPTAFYLCASSTLTGNYGYTFGSGTRLTVV.